The 32 T cell receptor beta chains in this list originate from one sample, sequenced in a study of blood T cell repertoires in COVID-19. Clones were sequenced by immunoSEQ multiplex PCR, and TCRdb holds only the in-frame ones, with some missing. In the table there are approximately 60,000 clones, about 81% of which are singletons. Sequenced material: peripheral blood. All receptors come from an elderly man with acute or convalescent COVID-19.

The chain is built from TRBV4-2 and TRBJ1-1; possibly TRBD1 for D (5 bases). Trimming took 1 base from V and 4 from J, leaving 16 bases between them. The germline CDR1 and CDR2 sequences are LGHNA and YNFKEQ. The CDR3 consists of 16 residues. The chain's CDR3 is CASSQGSVVRGTEAFF. The DNA of the CDR3 is TGTGCCAGCAGCCAAGGAAGTGTGGTAAGGGGCACTGAAGCTTTCTTT.

CDR3 sequence reads: CASSQVRSGGALRDYNEQFF. The CDR3 DNA reads as TGTGCCAGCAGCCAAGTGCGGAGCGGGGGGGCTCTTAGGGACTACAATGAGCAGTTCTTC. V usage is TRBV3-1 (or the pseudogene TRBV3-2) and J usage is TRBJ2-1, with 10 nucleotides matching TRBD2. After removal of 1 base from V and 3 bases from J, the junction contained 15 bases not matched to a gene. Germline CDR1 reads LGHDT; CDR2 reads YNNKEL (reference sequence). The CDR3 has 20 residues.

The rearrangement links TRBV18 to TRBJ2-2; D may be TRBD1 (5 bases). The CDR3 is 14 residues long. CDR1 and CDR2 (germline): KGHSH, LQKENI. V was cut by 3 bases and J by 2 bases, with 7 bases left in between. CDR3 amino acids: CASSPQGNTGELFF. For the CDR3, the DNA is TGTGCCAGCTCACCGCAGGGTAACACCGGGGAGCTGTTTTTT.

The chain has TRBV18 and TRBJ2-2; possibly TRBD1 for D (6 bases). This CDR3 has 18 amino acids. In germline, CDR1 is KGHSH, CDR2 LQKENI. Between the trimmed V and J ends, which lost 5 bases and 4 bases, there was a span of 23 bases. Written as DNA, the CDR3 is TGTGCCAGCTCAACTTCCCCACCGGGACATCGCGGCACCGGGGAGCTGTTTTTT. Translated: CASSTSPPGHRGTGELFF.

V is TRBV13 and J is TRBJ2-7; TRBD2 matches 9 bases. The CDR3 covers 16 residues. Germline CDR1 and CDR2: PRHDT and FYEKMQ (reference sequence). The V and J ends lost 1 base and 3 bases, in that order; junction bases with no gene match: 7. This CDR3 is CASSLVGLAGNYEQYF. The DNA for the CDR3 is TGTGCCAGCAGCTTAGTAGGCCTAGCGGGGAACTACGAGCAGTACTTC.

This chain connects TRBV29-1 to TRBJ1-1; TRBD1 is a possible D gene (6 bases). V lost 5 bases to trimming and J lost 2 bases, with 15 bases between them. The CDR3 has 14 amino acids. Germline-derived CDR1 and CDR2 are SQVTM and ANQGSEA. CDR3 residues: CSVRGGGGNTEAFF. The CDR3 nucleotides are TGCAGCGTTCGAGGTGGGGGGGGCAACACTGAAGCTTTCTTT.

The rearrangement joins TRBV19 to TRBJ2-5; 11 nucleotides line up with TRBD1. J lost 4 bases, V lost 1 base, and 5 bases had no gene match. There are 16 residues in the CDR3. Germline lookup yields CDR1 LNHDA and CDR2 SQIVND (reference sequence). The CDR3 nucleotides read TGTGCCAGTAGTATAGGTGGACAGGGGGCGTCAGAGACCCAGTACTTC. It is translated as CASSIGGQGASETQYF.

The V call is TRBV5-4, the J call TRBJ1-3, with 8 bases fitting TRBD1. CDR1 is SGHNT, CDR2 YYREEE, per germline (reference sequence). J was trimmed by 4 bases and V by 2 bases; bases with no gene match: 8. The CDR3 consists of 16 residues. The CDR3 here is CASSFGQGTLGNTIYF. The CDR3 region has the DNA TGTGCCAGCAGCTTCGGACAGGGAACGTTAGGAAACACCATATATTTT.

The V gene is TRBV18, the J gene TRBJ2-7, with TRBD2 identical over 9 bases. V gave up 2 bases and J gave up 6 bases; unmatched junction bases: 14. Germline assignment: CDR1 KGHSH and CDR2 LQKENI. This CDR3 comprises 17 residues. The CDR3 here is CASSPVEVSGGSGEQYF. Here the CDR3 DNA reads TGTGCCAGCTCACCAGTAGAAGTTAGCGGGGGCTCGGGCGAGCAGTACTTC.

This clone was observed a few times. The rearrangement links TRBV5-6 to TRBJ1-4, with a tentative D call TRBD1 (5 bases). Trimming left V 1 base short and J 8 bases short, with 12 bases between. Germline V lookup: CDR1 SGHDT, CDR2 YYEEEE. This CDR3 is 14 amino acids long. The CDR3 protein is CASSLPGGVEKLFF. As DNA, the CDR3 is TGTGCCAGCAGCTTGCCTGGAGGGGTGGAAAAACTGTTTTTT. Using reference TRBV5-6 and TRBJ1-4 for the parts outside the CDR3, the full variable domain is DAGVTQSPTHLIKTRGQQVTLRCSPKSGHDTVSWYQQALGQGPQFIFQYYEEEERQRGNFPDRFSGHQFPNYSSELNVNALLLGDSALYLCASSLPGGVEKLFFGSGTQLSVL.

The rearrangement joins TRBV19 to TRBJ1-4, with D perhaps matching TRBD1 (5 bases). The CDR3 sequence is 15 residues long. From germline, CDR1 is LNHDA and CDR2 SQIVND (reference sequence). The V end was cut by 1 base, the J end by 9 bases, with 15 bases between. The chain's CDR3 is CASSIGGTAAQKLFF. As DNA, the CDR3 is TGTGCCAGTAGTATAGGCGGGACCGCAGCTCAAAAACTGTTTTTT.

The rearrangement joins TRBV3-1 (or the pseudogene TRBV3-2) to TRBJ1-3, with unresolved D. Germline-derived CDR1 and CDR2 are LGHDT and YNNKEL (reference sequence). Trimming stripped 1 base from V and 4 bases from J, with 14 bases between. This CDR3 contains 16 residues. The CDR3 nucleotides are TGTGCCAGCAGCCAAGGGCTCGGGGATGGCGGAAACACCATATATTTT. Protein: CASSQGLGDGGNTIYF.

The J gene is TRBJ1-1, the V gene TRBV5-1; D is unclear. In germline, CDR1 is SGHRS, CDR2 YFSETQ. The CDR3 totals 15 residues. Trimming pared 4 bases from V and 5 bases from J, leaving 18 bases between. The CDR3 sequence is CASSRTPGGETEAFF. The CDR3 bases are TGCGCCAGCAGCCGAACCCCAGGCGGGGAGACTGAAGCTTTCTTT.

The table lists this clone with a few counts. The chain has TRBV12-3 or TRBV12-4 and TRBJ2-4, with 7 bases that match TRBD2. CDR3 size: 13 residues. J lost 8 bases, V lost 11 bases, and 12 bases had no gene match. The chain's CDR3 is CASATGGMDIQYF. As DNA, the CDR3 is TGTGCCTCAGCGACGGGGGGTATGGACATTCAGTACTTC.

DNA for the CDR3: TGCACCAGCAGCCCAGGGACCTATGCGGGGGAGCAGTACTTC. It is translated as CTSSPGTYAGEQYF. The rearrangement uses TRBV1 and TRBJ2-7; the listed D gene, TRBD2, was not tested against the DNA. TRBV1 is annotated as a pseudogene. The length of the CDR3 is 14 residues.

This clone was seen once. V usage is TRBV30 and J usage is TRBJ1-2, with a possible D match to TRBD1 (5 bases). V lost 4 bases to trimming and J lost 7 bases, with 19 bases between them. Per the germline V gene, CDR1 is GTSNPN and CDR2 is SVGIG (reference sequence). There are 14 residues in the CDR3. The CDR3 nucleotides are TGTGCCTGGAAGGGCTTGTCAGGGAAGGGTGGCTACACCTTC. Protein product: CAWKGLSGKGGYTF.

The rearrangement joins TRBV27 to TRBJ2-5; possibly TRBD1 for D (8 bases). Germline assignment: CDR1 MNHEY and CDR2 SMNVEV (reference sequence). This CDR3 comprises 15 residues. Trimming stripped 6 bases from V and 4 bases from J, with 18 bases between. CDR3 in amino acids: CASSILTGGAETQYF. In DNA form, the CDR3 reads TGTGCCAGCAGCATCCTTACAGGGGGGGCAGAGACCCAGTACTTC.

The CDR3 DNA is TGTGCCACCCGATACGGGGCCTACAATGAGCAGTTCTTC. Its protein product is CATRYGAYNEQFF. This chain uses TRBV12-3 or TRBV12-4 with TRBJ2-1; tentative D call: TRBD2 (5 bases). V lost 10 bases and J 2 bases, leaving 12 bases between the germline ends. There are 13 residues in the CDR3.

The gene calls are TRBV5-1 and TRBJ2-1; 8 nucleotides agree with TRBD1. The CDR3 is made up of 16 amino acids. In germline, CDR1 is SGHRS, CDR2 YFSETQ. J lost 7 bases, V lost 0 bases, and 9 bases had no gene match. As DNA, the CDR3 is TGCGCCAGCAGCTTGGGCGGGACAGGAGTTTTTAATGAGCAGTTCTTC. Protein sequence: CASSLGGTGVFNEQFF.

Concerning this clone itself: Its ends do not fully match the called genes, so a read error is possible. The gene calls are TRBV7-7 and TRBJ2-1; D might be TRBD2 (5 bases). CDR1 is SSHAT, CDR2 FNYEAQ, per germline (reference sequence). The CDR3 runs 17 residues. Written as DNA, the CDR3 is TGTGCTAGCAGCTTAGAGGCGGGTGGCGGACCGTACAATGAGCAGTTCTTC. As protein: CASSLEAGGGPYNEQFF.

V gene TRBV7-3 combines with J gene TRBJ2-3; D gene uncertain. Germline V gene sequence: CDR1 SGHTA, CDR2 FQGTGA. V was pared by 1 base and J by 4 bases, with 6 bases between. There are 13 residues in the CDR3. DNA for the CDR3: TGTGCCAGCAGCTTAATTTTCTCAGATACGCAGTATTTT. Its protein is CASSLIFSDTQYF.

The chain has TRBV29-1 and TRBJ2-7, with a weak D call TRBD2 (5 bases). Germline lookup yields CDR1 SQVTM and CDR2 ANQGSEA. Trimming removed 4 bases from V and 7 bases from J, with 8 bases in between. The length of the CDR3 is 10 residues. The DNA of the CDR3 is TGCAGCGTTGGGGAGAGGGAGCAGTACTTC. It yields the protein CSVGEREQYF.

This chain uses TRBV6-5 with TRBJ1-1; D possibly corresponds to TRBD1 (6 bases). CDR1 and CDR2 (germline): MNHEY, SVGAGI. V dropped 11 bases and J dropped 1 base, with 11 bases sitting between them. The CDR3 extends over 12 amino acids. The CDR3 DNA sequence: TGTGCCGTTAAGACAGGGAACACTGAAGCTTTCTTT. Translation gives CAVKTGNTEAFF.

There are many counts of this clone. The chain couples TRBV3-1 (or the pseudogene TRBV3-2) to TRBJ2-5; TRBD2 matches at 13 bases. The CDR3 is made up of 15 amino acids. The ends lost 2 bases at V and 4 bases at J; junction bases unmatched: 1. The germline gives CDR1 LGHDT, CDR2 YNNKEL (reference sequence). The CDR3 loop reads CASSQRTSGGETQYF. The CDR3 DNA reads TGTGCCAGCAGCCAAAGGACTAGCGGGGGAGAGACCCAGTACTTC.

The chain carries TRBV10-3 and TRBJ1-5; D not resolved. This CDR3 has 14 amino acids. Germline V CDR1 and CDR2: ENHRY, SYGVKD. V lost 5 bases, J lost 0 bases, and 8 bases lay in between. CDR3 amino acids: CAISTEYSNQPQHF. CDR3 in DNA: TGTGCCATCAGTACGGAGTATAGCAATCAGCCCCAGCATTTT.

V usage is TRBV10-3 and J usage is TRBJ2-2, with TRBD1 identical over 9 bases. Germline CDR1 ENHRY, CDR2 SYGVKD. V was pared by 6 bases and J by 1 base, with 3 bases of the junction left unmatched. This CDR3 spans 15 amino acids. CDR3 DNA sequence: TGTGCCATCAGGGACAGGGGAGGGAACACCGGGGAGCTGTTTTTT. This gives the protein CAIRDRGGNTGELFF.

The CDR3 loop reads CASSPASGEPQEETQYF. CDR3 bases: TGTGCCAGCAGCCCAGCTAGCGGGGAACCCCAGGAGGAGACCCAGTACTTC. This chain joins TRBV7-9 and TRBJ2-5, with 9 bases aligning to TRBD2. The germline V gene has CDR1 SEHNR and CDR2 FQNEAQ (reference sequence). V lost 5 bases and J lost 5; bases outside the gene matches: 15. The CDR3 is 17 amino acids.

The table lists this clone with a few counts. Here the CDR3 reads CASSWTIDRAEHGELFF. CDR3 in DNA: TGCGCCAGCAGCTGGACAATCGACAGGGCTGAACACGGGGAGCTGTTTTTT. This chain uses TRBV5-1 with TRBJ2-2; 7 nucleotides line up with TRBD1. This CDR3 has 17 residues. Germline CDR1 is SGHRS and CDR2 is YFSETQ. With 3 bases clipped from V and 7 bases from J, the junction kept 15 bases outside the gene matches.

This clone was seen only a few times. The CDR3 region has the DNA TGTGCCAGCAGGCCGCTGGGGCGGTACGAGCAGTTCTTC. Amino acid sequence: CASRPLGRYEQFF. The chain links TRBV6-5 to TRBJ2-1; TRBD1 is a possible D gene (5 bases). This CDR3 region has 13 residues. Trimming removed 6 bases at V and 10 bases at J, with 16 bases between. The germline V gene encodes CDR1 MNHEY and CDR2 SVGAGI.

CDR3 loop: CASSYTSGGYNEQFF. The CDR3 DNA follows: TGTGCCAGCAGCTATACTAGCGGTGGGTACAATGAGCAGTTCTTC. V gene TRBV7-2 combines with J gene TRBJ2-1; the match to TRBD2 covers 8 bases. The CDR3 is 15 residues long. The trim removed 4 bases at V and 4 bases at J, leaving 6 bases unmatched. Germline CDR1 SGHTA, CDR2 FQGNSA.

The rearrangement links TRBV5-1 to TRBJ1-2; no clear D. This CDR3 spans 13 amino acids. V was clipped by 2 bases and J by 7 bases, with 12 bases between them. CDR1 and CDR2 (germline): SGHRS, YFSETQ. The CDR3 is CASSFLPESGYTF. The CDR3 region has the DNA TGCGCCAGCAGCTTTCTTCCAGAATCTGGCTACACCTTC.

The chain is built from TRBV19 and TRBJ2-5, with 9 nucleotides matching TRBD1. CDR3 length equals 14 residues. The germline CDR1 and CDR2 sequences are LNHDA and SQIVND (reference sequence). The V and J ends lost 6 bases and 5 bases, in that order; junction bases with no gene match: 7. The CDR3 loop reads CASRQTGGKETQYF. For the CDR3, the DNA is TGTGCCAGTAGACAAACAGGGGGCAAGGAGACCCAGTACTTC.